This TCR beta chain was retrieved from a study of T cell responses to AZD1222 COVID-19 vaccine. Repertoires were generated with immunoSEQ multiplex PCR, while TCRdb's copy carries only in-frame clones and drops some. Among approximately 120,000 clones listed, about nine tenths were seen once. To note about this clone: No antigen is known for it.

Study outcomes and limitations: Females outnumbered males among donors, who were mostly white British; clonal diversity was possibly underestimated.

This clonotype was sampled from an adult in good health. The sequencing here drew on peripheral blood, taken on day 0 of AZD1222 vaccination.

The CDR3 reads CASSLGAGASNEQFF. In nucleotides, the CDR3 is TGTGCCAGCAGCTTGGGGGCGGGAGCGAGCAATGAGCAGTTCTTC. J is TRBJ2-1 and V is TRBV5-4, with 7 bases fitting TRBD2. The CDR3 contains 15 residues. Germline lookup yields CDR1 SGHNT and CDR2 YYREEE (reference sequence). V lost 0 bases to trimming and J lost 6 bases; unmatched junction nucleotides: 6.